This is a list of T cell receptor beta chains from one sample in a study of shared clonotypes between healthy human individuals. The method was immunoSEQ multiplex PCR; TCRdb's version includes in-frame clones alone and lacks a portion of them. The data show fewer than 1 million clones, around 96% seen once. Sequenced sample: naive CD8+ T cells sorted from blood. The receptors shown here come from a man in his thirties or forties in good health. Each CDR3 is given with its conserved first and last residue. D genes are given only for firm matches. Clone size, where shown, is once, few, many, or a class for clones that have expanded.

TRBV11-2	TRBJ2-7	-	once	TGTGCCAGCAGCCAGTCCTCCTACGAGCAGTACTTC	CASSQSSYEQYF
TRBV7-2	TRBJ2-4	TRBD2	-	TGTGCCAGCAGCTTAGGTTGGGCTAGCGGGACGAAAAACATTCAGTACTTC	CASSLGWASGTKNIQYF
TRBV13	TRBJ2-3	TRBD1	-	TGTGCCAGCAGCTCCCAGTCGACAGGGAAATACACAGATACGCAGTATTTT	CASSSQSTGKYTDTQYF
TRBV19	TRBJ2-2	-	-	TGTGCCAGTAGCCTGACAAACACCGGGGAGCTGTTTTTT	CASSLTNTGELFF
TRBV21-1	TRBJ2-2	-	-	TGTGCCAGCAGCCCCTCGTCGACAGGGATGAACACCGGGGAGCTGTTTTTT	CASSPSSTGMNTGELFF
TRBV11-2	TRBJ1-2	-	-	TGTGCCAGCAGCTTAAGTCCGGGGGCGAATGGCTACACCTTC	CASSLSPGANGYTF
TRBV2	TRBJ2-4	-	-	TGTGCCAGCCTTTTTAAGGCGGACTACATAAACATTCAGTACTTC	CASLFKADYINIQYF
TRBV27	TRBJ2-5	TRBD2	-	TGTGCCAGCCTCCCGGGGACTAGCGGGAGAGGAGAGACCCAGTACTTC	CASLPGTSGRGETQYF
TRBV6-1	TRBJ2-7	TRBD2	-	TGTGCCAGCAGTGACTTGCGGGAGGGCCTCTACGAGCAGTACTTC	CASSDLREGLYEQYF
TRBV14	TRBJ2-1	-	once	TGTGCCAGCAGCCACCCTGTCCAGGGACTCCTCTCATGGAATGAGCAGTTCTTC	CASSHPVQGLLSWNEQFF
TRBV7-2	TRBJ2-7	TRBD2	-	TGTGCCAGCAGCTTACTAGCGGGAGCGGGTTACGAGCAGTACTTC	CASSLLAGAGYEQYF
TRBV6-1	TRBJ2-1	TRBD2	-	TGTGCCACCTCCTTTTCTAGCGGGGCCTACAATGAGCAGTTCTTC	CATSFSSGAYNEQFF
TRBV7-9	TRBJ2-1	TRBD2	-	TGTGCCAGCAGATCCGGGACTAGCAGGACAAATGAGCAGTTCTTC	CASRSGTSRTNEQFF
TRBV9	TRBJ1-3	-	-	TGTGCCAGCAGCTCGCCCCGGGCAGGTCAACAAGCTGACTCTGGAAACACCATATATTTT	CASSSPRAGQQADSGNTIYF
TRBV7-2	TRBJ1-2	-	-	TGTGCCAGCAGCTTACGGGGAAGCTATGGCTACACCTTC	CASSLRGSYGYTF
TRBV11-1	TRBJ2-7	TRBD2	-	TGTGCCAGCAGCTTAGAGATGACTAGCGGATACGAGCAGTACTTC	CASSLEMTSGYEQYF
TRBV9	TRBJ2-3	-	-	TGTGCCAGCAGCGTAGACCAGACAGATACGCAGTATTTT	CASSVDQTDTQYF
TRBV2	TRBJ2-7	TRBD2	-	TGTGCCTTAGCGGGAGTCTACGAGCAGTACTTC	CALAGVYEQYF
TRBV7-2	TRBJ2-7	-	once	TGTGCCAGCAGCTTAGGAGAAGGGGCGACAACCGAGCAGTACTTC	CASSLGEGATTEQYF
TRBV7-2	TRBJ2-5	TRBD2	-	TGTGCCAGCAGCTTAGCCGGGGGGATTCAAGAGACCCAGTACTTC	CASSLAGGIQETQYF
TRBV27	TRBJ2-2	TRBD1	-	TGTGCCAGCAGTAGAGGGACAGGAAAAGCCGGGGAGCTGTTTTTT	CASSRGTGKAGELFF
TRBV5-1	TRBJ2-7	-	-	TGCGCCAGCAGCTCCAACCCCTCTAGCTACGGGCATTACGAGCAGTACTTC	CASSSNPSSYGHYEQYF
TRBV4-3	TRBJ2-1	-	-	TGCGCCAGCAGCCAAGATTTCCGTACCTCCTACAATGAGCAGTTCTTC	CASSQDFRTSYNEQFF
TRBV6-5	TRBJ1-1	-	-	TGTGCCAGCATCCCCCTGGAGGGATTAATGACTGAAGCTTTCTTT	CASIPLEGLMTEAFF
TRBV28	TRBJ2-5	TRBD2	-	TGTGCCAGCAACTTAGGTCTGCTTGCTAGCGGGAACCAAGAGACCCAGTACTTC	CASNLGLLASGNQETQYF
TRBV9	TRBJ1-4	-	-	TGTGCCAGCAGCGTAGAGGATGAAAAACTGTTTTTT	CASSVEDEKLFF
TRBV6-5	TRBJ2-3	TRBD2	-	TGTGCCAGCAGGAGACTAGCGGGAGAGGATACGCAGTATTTT	CASRRLAGEDTQYF
TRBV5-5	TRBJ2-7	-	-	TGTGCCAGCAGCTTGGTAAGCTACACCTACGAGCAGTACTTC	CASSLVSYTYEQYF
TRBV7-7	TRBJ2-2	TRBD1	-	TGTGCTAGCAGCCCCGACAGGGGGGGCACCGGGGAGCTGTTTTTT	CASSPDRGGTGELFF
TRBV28	TRBJ2-1	-	-	TGTGCCAGCAGGCAGCCGGGAATTAACTACGATGAGCAGTTCTTC	CASRQPGINYDEQFF
TRBV11-3	TRBJ2-1	-	-	TGTGCCAGCAGCTCCTCCCGCGGCAATGAGCAGTTCTTC	CASSSSRGNEQFF
TRBV27	TRBJ2-1	-	-	TGTGCCAGCAGTTGGGGTCGTGGGGGCTACAATGAGCAGTTCTTC	CASSWGRGGYNEQFF
TRBV7-9	TRBJ1-2	TRBD1	-	TGTGCCAGCAGCCGAGGACAGGGGGCGAGGTATGGCTACACCTTC	CASSRGQGARYGYTF
TRBV9	TRBJ1-1	-	-	TGTGCCAGCAGCCTTACACTGGGGAACACTGAAGCTTTCTTT	CASSLTLGNTEAFF
TRBV9	TRBJ2-2	-	-	TGTGCCAGCAGCCCCCCGGTAACCGGGGAGCTGTTTTTT	CASSPPVTGELFF
TRBV9	TRBJ2-5	-	-	TGTGCCAGCAGCGAGGGTGGGACTCCACAAGAGACCCAGTACTTC	CASSEGGTPQETQYF
TRBV27	TRBJ2-7	-	-	TGTGCCAGCAGTGCCTCTTCGGGACTGTTATCCTACGAGCAGTACTTC	CASSASSGLLSYEQYF
TRBV7-3	TRBJ2-5	-	-	TGTGCCAGCAGCTTAAACAGGGTAGAGACCCAGTACTTC	CASSLNRVETQYF
TRBV5-5	TRBJ2-2	-	-	TGTGCCAGCAGCTTGGTTGGCAGCTTAATGCCGAACACCGGGGAGCTGTTTTTT	CASSLVGSLMPNTGELFF
TRBV7-7	TRBJ2-5	TRBD2	-	TGTGCCAGCAGCTCAACTAGCGGGAGCGCAGAGACCCAGTACTTC	CASSSTSGSAETQYF
TRBV4-1	TRBJ1-5	-	-	TGCGCCAGCAGCTACAGTCAGGGAAATCAGCCCCAGCATTTT	CASSYSQGNQPQHF
TRBV6-5	TRBJ2-2	TRBD2	-	TGTGCCAGCAGACTAGCGGGATTGAACACCGGGGAGCTGTTTTTT	CASRLAGLNTGELFF
TRBV4-1	TRBJ2-7	-	-	TGCGCCAGCAGCCAAGGACAGTACTACGAGCAGTACTTC	CASSQGQYYEQYF
TRBV19	TRBJ2-5	TRBD2	-	TGTGCCAGTAGTAGCTCATGGACTAGCGGGAGTCGAAAGGAGACCCAGTACTTC	CASSSSWTSGSRKETQYF
TRBV7-2	TRBJ1-2	-	-	TGTGCCAGCAGCTTGATAGGGACTGGTGGCTACACCTTC	CASSLIGTGGYTF
TRBV5-5	TRBJ2-1	TRBD2	-	TGTGCCAGCAGCCCTAAGGTCACTAGCGGGAATGAGCAGTTCTTC	CASSPKVTSGNEQFF
TRBV13	TRBJ2-7	TRBD2	once	TGTGCCAGCAGCGTACGTCAGGGACTAGCGGGAGGATCCTACGAGCAGTACTTC	CASSVRQGLAGGSYEQYF
TRBV7-6	TRBJ1-1	-	-	TGTGCCAGCAGCTATATAGGCACTGAAGCTTTCTTT	CASSYIGTEAFF
TRBV5-5	TRBJ2-5	TRBD2	once	TGTGCCAGCAGCTTGGGTTCTAGCGGGAGGGTTGAGACCCAGTACTTC	CASSLGSSGRVETQYF
TRBV11-2	TRBJ1-1	-	-	TGTGCCAGCAGCGCCTGGGCCGGGAACACTGAAGCTTTCTTT	CASSAWAGNTEAFF
TRBV29-1	TRBJ2-4	-	-	TGCAGCGTTGGAGACGGATCTCGAAACATTCAGTACTTC	CSVGDGSRNIQYF
TRBV6-6	TRBJ2-3	-	few	TGTGCCAGCAGTCTAGCGCTAGGTATGGATACGCAGTATTTT	CASSLALGMDTQYF